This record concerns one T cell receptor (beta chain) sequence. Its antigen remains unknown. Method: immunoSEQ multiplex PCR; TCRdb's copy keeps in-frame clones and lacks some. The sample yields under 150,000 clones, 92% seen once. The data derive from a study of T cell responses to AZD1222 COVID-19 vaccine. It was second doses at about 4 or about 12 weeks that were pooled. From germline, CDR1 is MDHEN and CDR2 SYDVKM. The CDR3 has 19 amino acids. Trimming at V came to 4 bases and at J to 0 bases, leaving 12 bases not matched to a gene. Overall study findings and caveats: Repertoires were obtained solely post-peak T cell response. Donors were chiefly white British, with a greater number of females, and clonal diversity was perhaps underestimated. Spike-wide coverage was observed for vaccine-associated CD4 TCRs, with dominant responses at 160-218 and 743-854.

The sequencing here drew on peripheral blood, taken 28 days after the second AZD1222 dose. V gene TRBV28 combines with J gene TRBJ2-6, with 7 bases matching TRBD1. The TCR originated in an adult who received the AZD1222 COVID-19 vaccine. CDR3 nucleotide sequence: TGTGCCAGCAGTTCGGCGACAGGGAAGTACTCCTCTGGGGCCAACGTCCTGACTTTC. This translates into CASSSATGKYSSGANVLTF.